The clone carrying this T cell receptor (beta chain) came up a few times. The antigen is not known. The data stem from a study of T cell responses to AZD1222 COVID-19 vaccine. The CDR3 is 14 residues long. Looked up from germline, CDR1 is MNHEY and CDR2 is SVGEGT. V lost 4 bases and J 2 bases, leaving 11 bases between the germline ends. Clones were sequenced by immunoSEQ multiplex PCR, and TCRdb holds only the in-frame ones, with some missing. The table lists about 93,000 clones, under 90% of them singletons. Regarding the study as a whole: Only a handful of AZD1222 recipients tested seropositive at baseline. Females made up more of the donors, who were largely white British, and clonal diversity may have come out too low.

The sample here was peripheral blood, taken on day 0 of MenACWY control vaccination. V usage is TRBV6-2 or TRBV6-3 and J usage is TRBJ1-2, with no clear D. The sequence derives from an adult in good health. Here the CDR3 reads CASSFSVSNYGYTF. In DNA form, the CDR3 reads TGTGCCAGCAGTTTTTCGGTCAGCAACTATGGCTACACCTTC.